One sample yielded the 30 T cell receptor beta chains listed below, sequenced in a study of human T cells and chemical hapten exposure. TCRdb re-called the RACE reads through MiXCR, storing one row per CDR3 protein. The sample carries 85,000 to 130,000 distinct CDR3 sequences, around 12% recorded once. The time point was: pre-sensitization, week 0. Treatment of the sample: therapeutic diphenylcyclopropenone sensitization with weekly scalp DPC. The material sequenced was whole blood, taken in connection with sensitization to the hapten diphenylcyclopropenone (DPC). The receptor set was obtained from a woman between 50 and 59 years old with alopecia areata. Some clones in this sample may be carry-over from other donors' samples.

CDR3 nucleotides: TGCAGTGCACGTGGGTACGAGCAGTACTTC. This sequence encodes CSARGYEQYF. This chain uses TRBV20-1 with TRBJ2-7; no reliable D call. The germline V gene has CDR1 DFQATT and CDR2 SNEGSKA (reference sequence). The V gene lost 6 bases and the J gene lost 4 bases, with 7 bases spanning the gap. The CDR3 spans 10 residues.

This clonotype was found many times. For the CDR3, the DNA is TGTGCCAGCGGTGGACAGGGCCATCAGCCCCAGCATTTT. As protein: CASGGQGHQPQHF. The chain carries TRBV2 and TRBJ1-5; 8 bases map to TRBD1. Germline CDR1 is SNHLY and CDR2 is FYNNEI. The CDR3 covers 13 residues. V was clipped by 8 bases and J by 5 bases; unmatched bases: 5.

The table lists this clonotype with many counts. V gene TRBV4-2 combines with J gene TRBJ2-7, with a possible D match to TRBD2 (5 bases). CDR1 is LGHNA, CDR2 YNFKEQ, per germline. This CDR3 has 16 amino acids. Trimming left V 4 bases short and J 3 bases short, with 19 bases between. In DNA form, the CDR3 reads TGTGCCAGCAGCCTCCATGGTCTCCCCGGGGACTACGAGCAGTACTTC. Protein: CASSLHGLPGDYEQYF.

This clonotype came up a few times. The genes are TRBV4-1 and TRBJ1-2; the D is unclear. Between the trimmed V and J ends, which lost 0 bases and 2 bases, there was a span of 13 bases. The CDR3 totals 16 residues. Germline V gene lookup returns CDR1 MGHRA and CDR2 YSYEKL. CDR3 sequence (DNA): TGCGCCAGCAGCCAAGAAGATGCGGGAGAAAACTATGGCTACACCTTC. Translating it yields CASSQEDAGENYGYTF.

J is TRBJ2-3 and V is TRBV7-2, with 8 bases lining up with TRBD1. CDR1 and CDR2 from the germline V gene are SGHTA and FQGNSA. V shed 7 bases and J 4 bases; nucleotides not matched to a gene: 7. This CDR3 is 14 amino acids long. The CDR3 DNA follows: TGTGCCAGCACCGACAGGGGCGCCTCAGATACGCAGTATTTT. Its translation is CASTDRGASDTQYF.

This clonotype was detected only a few times. The CDR3 here is CASSLPWGTYEQYF. The CDR3 region has the DNA TGTGCCAGCAGTCTCCCCTGGGGGACCTACGAGCAGTACTTC. The V and J genes are TRBV28 and TRBJ2-7; D might be TRBD1 or TRBD2, each matching 5 bases. V lost 5 bases and J lost 2, with 13 bases in between. CDR3 length equals 14 residues. Germline-derived CDR1 and CDR2 are MDHEN and SYDVKM.

This clonotype has a count of ten or more. This chain joins TRBV7-9 and TRBJ2-1, with 14 nucleotides matching TRBD2. Germline V gene data show CDR1 as SEHNR and CDR2 as FQNEAQ (reference sequence). V dropped 0 bases and J dropped 3; count of bases not matched to a gene: 13. The CDR3 is 21 amino acids. This chain's CDR3 is CASSLAPGTSGGPKLYNEQFF. The CDR3 DNA is TGTGCCAGCAGCTTAGCTCCCGGGACTAGCGGGGGCCCAAAACTCTACAATGAGCAGTTCTTC.

V and J are TRBV29-1 and TRBJ2-7; D unclear. Germline V lookup: CDR1 SQVTM, CDR2 ANQGSEA. The CDR3 covers 13 residues. V gave up 6 bases and J gave up 5 bases, with 17 bases separating them. CDR3 sequence: CSVGTIRDNEQYF. The CDR3 DNA follows: TGCAGCGTCGGTACGATAAGGGATAACGAGCAGTACTTC.

In regard to this clonotype: One end of the junction does not line up with germline, which may come from a read error. The CDR3 loop is CASSLLGQLKTEAFF. In DNA, the CDR3 is TGTGCCAGCAGCTTGCTGGGACAGTTGAAAACTGAAGCTTTCTTT. The rearrangement links TRBV7-2 to TRBJ1-1, with 7 bases matching TRBD1. This CDR3 is 15 amino acids long. Per germline, CDR1 SGHTA and CDR2 FQGNSA.

The chain joins TRBV7-2 to TRBJ2-3; D gene unclear. V shed 1 base and J shed 7 bases, with 9 bases lying between them. CDR3 size: 13 residues. Per the germline V gene, CDR1 is SGHTA and CDR2 is FQGNSA. CDR3 loop: CASSLEGRHTQYF. The CDR3 region has the DNA TGTGCCAGCAGCTTAGAAGGCAGACATACGCAGTATTTT.

The table lists this clonotype with many counts. The chain carries TRBV5-6 and TRBJ1-5; 10 bases align to TRBD1. The trim removed 2 bases at V and 3 bases at J, leaving 5 bases unmatched. This CDR3 region has 16 residues. Germline V gives CDR1 SGHDT, CDR2 YYEEEE. CDR3 bases: TGTGCCAGCAGCTTAGCCGGGACAGGGGACAATCAGCCCCAGCATTTT. Protein sequence: CASSLAGTGDNQPQHF. Based on the CDR3 plus reference TRBV5-6 and TRBJ1-5, the full variable domain is DAGVTQSPTHLIKTRGQQVTLRCSPKSGHDTVSWYQQALGQGPQFIFQYYEEEERQRGNFPDRFSGHQFPNYSSELNVNALLLGDSALYLCASSLAGTGDNQPQHFGDGTRLSIL.

This clonotype was counted a few times. The chain uses TRBV28 and TRBJ2-2; D is possibly TRBD1 or TRBD2 (5 bases each). There are 14 residues in the CDR3. V was shortened by 1 base and J by 7 bases, with 10 bases between the two germline ends. Per the germline V gene, CDR1 is MDHEN and CDR2 is SYDVKM. The CDR3 DNA is TGTGCCAGCAGTTTATTAAGAGGGGTCGGGGAGCTGTTTTTT. It codes for CASSLLRGVGELFF.

The table lists this clonotype with many counts. The rearrangement joins TRBV27 to TRBJ1-4; D ambiguous. The CDR3 consists of 14 residues. Germline CDR1 MNHEY, CDR2 SMNVEV (reference sequence). Trimming removed 2 bases at V and 7 bases at J, with 11 bases between. Here the CDR3 reads CASSLKYGGEKLFF. Here the CDR3 DNA reads TGTGCCAGCAGTTTAAAGTACGGCGGTGAAAAACTGTTTTTT.

The rearrangement links TRBV6-2 or TRBV6-3 to TRBJ1-1; weak D call: TRBD1 (6 bases). The V end was cut by 6 bases, the J end by 6 bases, with 17 bases between. Looked up from germline, CDR1 is MNHEY and CDR2 is SVGEGT. CDR3 length: 14 amino acids. The CDR3 bases are TGTGCCAGCAGAAATCAGGGGACGAGCCCTGAAGCTTTCTTT. It yields the protein CASRNQGTSPEAFF.

This clonotype was recorded many times. CDR3: CASSLGGLTGQHNEKLFF. CDR3 nucleotides: TGTGCCAGCAGCTTAGGGGGTCTGACAGGCCAACATAATGAAAAACTGTTTTTT. The chain has TRBV11-2 and TRBJ1-4, with D maybe TRBD1 (6 bases). Trimming took 1 base from V and 4 from J, leaving 19 bases between them. The CDR3 length is 18 residues. Germline V gene data show CDR1 as SGHAT and CDR2 as FQNNGV.

V and J are TRBV28 and TRBJ2-1; possibly TRBD2 for D (6 bases). The germline V gene has CDR1 MDHEN and CDR2 SYDVKM. This CDR3 has 17 amino acids. Trimming took off 7 bases at V and 0 bases at J, with 19 bases between the two ends. The CDR3 bases are TGTGCCAGCACCAACAGCGGGCCGGTAAGCTCCTACAATGAGCAGTTCTTC. Protein sequence: CASTNSGPVSSYNEQFF.

The chain links TRBV6-2 or TRBV6-3 to TRBJ1-1, with 9 bases matching TRBD1. The CDR3 is 17 amino acids. V dropped 5 bases and J dropped 1; count of bases not matched to a gene: 11. Per germline, CDR1 MNHEY and CDR2 SVGEGT. CDR3 in amino acids: CASSPDRGRHGNTEAFF. The DNA of the CDR3 is TGTGCCAGCAGTCCCGACAGGGGGAGACACGGGAACACTGAAGCTTTCTTT.

The chain couples TRBV12-3 or TRBV12-4 to TRBJ2-4; D is uncertain. Trimming took off 5 bases at V and 4 bases at J, with 15 bases between the two ends. This CDR3 is built from 15 residues. The CDR3 region has the DNA TGTGCCAGCAGTCCACGAGCCCCACAGAAAAACATTCAGTACTTC. It specifies CASSPRAPQKNIQYF.

The chain recombines TRBV9 with TRBJ1-6; D is undetermined. This CDR3 contains 15 residues. V was shortened by 0 bases and J by 2 bases, with 6 bases between the two germline ends. Germline V CDR1 and CDR2: SGDLS, YYNGEE. The CDR3 DNA follows: TGTGCCAGCAGCGTAGGGAGGGCCTATAATTCACCCCTCCACTTT. Its protein product is CASSVGRAYNSPLHF. The full variable domain, completed using reference TRBV9 and TRBJ1-6, is DSGVTQTPKHLITATGQRVTLRCSPRSGDLSVYWYQQSLDQGLQFLIQYYNGEERAKGNILERFSAQQFPDLHSELNLSSLELGDSALYFCASSVGRAYNSPLHFGNGTRLTVT.

This clonotype was observed many times. This chain joins TRBV6-1 and TRBJ2-1; D is perhaps TRBD2 (6 bases). This CDR3 contains 13 residues. V lost 10 bases and J lost 6, with 16 bases in between. CDR1 and CDR2 from the germline V gene are MNHNS and SASEGT. The CDR3 DNA reads as TGTGCCACCCATTTTCAGGGAGGCAATGAGCAGTTCTTC. Amino acid sequence: CATHFQGGNEQFF.

In its sample, this clonotype was seen a few times. The V and J genes are TRBV18 and TRBJ2-3; TRBD2 aligns across 7 bases. Germline V gene sequence: CDR1 KGHSH, CDR2 LQKENI. There are 13 residues in the CDR3. With V trimmed by 5 bases and J by 2 bases, 1 base remained unmatched. The CDR3: CASSSGATDTQYF. The DNA for the CDR3 is TGTGCCAGCTCAAGCGGGGCCACAGATACGCAGTATTTT.

The sample holds many counts of this clonotype. The V call is TRBV7-9, the J call TRBJ2-3; D may be TRBD1 or TRBD2 (5 bases each). This CDR3 contains 16 residues. Trimming left V 5 bases short and J 4 bases short, with 19 bases between. Germline V gene lookup returns CDR1 SEHNR and CDR2 FQNEAQ (reference sequence). CDR3 coding DNA: TGTGCCAGCAGCCCGGGGATCCCTGGGGACGCAGATACGCAGTATTTT. It is translated as CASSPGIPGDADTQYF.

The gene calls are TRBV7-9 and TRBJ1-1; D remains unclear. The CDR3 spans 13 residues. Trimming stripped 1 base from V and 11 bases from J, with 14 bases between. Germline V gene data show CDR1 as SEHNR and CDR2 as FQNEAQ (reference sequence). The CDR3 DNA follows: TGTGCCAGCAGCTTAGGGTACGGTTCCGCTGCTTTCTTT. Protein sequence: CASSLGYGSAAFF.

V usage is TRBV7-8 and J usage is TRBJ2-1; D perhaps matches TRBD2 (5 bases). Germline CDR1 is SGHVS and CDR2 is FQNEAQ. The V end lost 1 base, the J end lost 9 bases, and 16 bases lay between the germline ends. This CDR3 is built from 15 residues. The CDR3 DNA reads as TGTGCCAGCAGCTTAGATATCCTAGCTGTAAGTGAGCAGTTCTTC. Amino acids: CASSLDILAVSEQFF.

In this sample, this clonotype turned up a few times. This chain joins TRBV7-2 and TRBJ2-1; D gene unclear. The ends were cut back, 2 bases at V and 0 bases at J, with 8 bases in the middle. The CDR3 covers 15 residues. CDR1 and CDR2 from the germline V gene are SGHTA and FQGNSA. The CDR3 protein is CASSLRVSSYNEQFF. The CDR3 region has the DNA TGTGCCAGCAGCTTACGAGTGAGCTCCTACAATGAGCAGTTCTTC.

The chain employs TRBV20-1 and TRBJ2-3; TRBD2 agrees at 13 bases. This CDR3 is 19 amino acids long. Germline CDR1 DFQATT, CDR2 SNEGSKA (reference sequence). J was trimmed by 0 bases and V by 4 bases; bases with no gene match: 13. CDR3 in amino acids: CSANPGLAGNRTSTDTQYF. In nucleotides, the CDR3 is TGCAGTGCTAACCCGGGACTAGCGGGAAACCGGACTAGCACAGATACGCAGTATTTT.

The table lists this clonotype with many counts. The chain has TRBV13 and TRBJ2-1, with 11 bases aligning to TRBD2. Per the germline V gene, CDR1 is PRHDT and CDR2 is FYEKMQ (reference sequence). V gave up 1 base and J gave up 3 bases; unmatched junction bases: 5. The CDR3 length is 17 residues. The CDR3 spells CASSLDPLAGGYNEQFF. CDR3 nucleotide sequence: TGTGCCAGCAGCTTAGACCCCCTAGCGGGAGGCTACAATGAGCAGTTCTTC.

The chain combines TRBV18 with TRBJ2-3; 7 bases agree with TRBD2. The CDR3 has 15 amino acids. Germline lookup yields CDR1 KGHSH and CDR2 LQKENI. With 2 bases clipped from V and 2 bases from J, the junction kept 4 bases outside the gene matches. This chain's CDR3 is CASSPGLAVTDTQYF. In nucleotides, the CDR3 is TGTGCCAGCTCACCAGGTCTAGCGGTCACAGATACGCAGTATTTT. Full variable domain (remainder filled in from reference TRBV18 and TRBJ2-3): NAGVMQNPRHLVRRRGQEARLRCSPMKGHSHVYWYRQLPEEGLKFMVYLQKENIIDESGMPKERFSAEFPKEGPSILRIQQVVRGDSAAYFCASSPGLAVTDTQYFGPGTRLTVL.

This chain joins TRBV2 and TRBJ2-7; 10 nucleotides agree with TRBD2. CDR3 length: 12 residues. Germline lookup yields CDR1 SNHLY and CDR2 FYNNEI. V shed 8 bases, J shed 5 bases, and the junction held 3 bases outside the gene matches. The CDR3 sequence is CASLLAGHEQYF. The CDR3 DNA follows: TGTGCCAGCTTACTAGCGGGGCACGAGCAGTACTTC.

This chain connects TRBV29-1 to TRBJ1-2, with 11 bases matching TRBD1. Germline values: CDR1 SQVTM, CDR2 ANQGSEA. The CDR3 has 12 residues. With 1 base clipped from V and 8 bases from J, the junction kept 0 bases outside the gene matches. This CDR3 reads CSVEGTGGGYTF. DNA of the CDR3: TGCAGCGTTGAAGGGACAGGGGGCGGCTACACCTTC.